This TCR beta chain was sequenced in a study of blood T cell repertoires in COVID-19. The table came from immunoSEQ multiplex PCR; TCRdb's copy has only in-frame clones and leaves some out. The table lists under 150,000 clones, more than 75% of them singletons. V was clipped by 1 base and J by 9 bases; unmatched bases: 6. Germline V lookup: CDR1 GTSNPN, CDR2 SVGIG (reference sequence). This CDR3 has 14 amino acids. The clonotype comes from a man between 60 and 75 years old with acute or convalescent COVID-19. The sequencing sample was made of peripheral blood. The chain uses TRBV30 and TRBJ2-1, with 10 bases identical to TRBD2. The CDR3, as DNA: TGTGCCTGGAGTGGGCGGCTAGCGGGAGTTGAGCAGTTCTTC. Its translation: CAWSGRLAGVEQFF.